The entry below describes one T cell receptor (beta chain). Its cognate antigen is unknown. This sample was included in a study of CD8+CD57+ T cells in acquired aplastic anemia. Study summary: The mean DNA yield obtained from sorted CD4+ and CD8+ cells came to approximately 3.2 ug. The study obtained around 10 million reads on average for CD4+ cells from healthy donors. Study-level results: Almost 30 CD8+ CDR3 sequences occurred in both the patients and the controls. CD8+ Simpson's diversity did not differ significantly between patients and controls.

Germline V gene data show CDR1 as SEHNR and CDR2 as FQNEAQ (reference sequence). This CDR3 is 15 amino acids long. Trimming left V 0 bases short and J 5 bases short, with 13 bases between. Both TCR beta VDJ combination and CDR3 sequence profiling were carried out. Genomic DNA was the template for this profiling. MiXCR, applied by TCRdb to the reads, yields one record per CDR3 protein. The table records 200,000 to 250,000 distinct CDR3 sequences, about 37% of them present only once. The receptor's source is a human donor in good health, serving as a control. The rearrangement joins TRBV7-9 to TRBJ1-1; TRBD1 is a possible D gene (6 bases). Specimen: sorted CD4+, CD8+, or CD8+CD57+ T cells (not recorded which) from PBMCs. DNA of the CDR3: TGTGCCAGCAGCTTAGCGCCGACAGGTTCGACTGAAGCTTTCTTT. Amino acids: CASSLAPTGSTEAFF.